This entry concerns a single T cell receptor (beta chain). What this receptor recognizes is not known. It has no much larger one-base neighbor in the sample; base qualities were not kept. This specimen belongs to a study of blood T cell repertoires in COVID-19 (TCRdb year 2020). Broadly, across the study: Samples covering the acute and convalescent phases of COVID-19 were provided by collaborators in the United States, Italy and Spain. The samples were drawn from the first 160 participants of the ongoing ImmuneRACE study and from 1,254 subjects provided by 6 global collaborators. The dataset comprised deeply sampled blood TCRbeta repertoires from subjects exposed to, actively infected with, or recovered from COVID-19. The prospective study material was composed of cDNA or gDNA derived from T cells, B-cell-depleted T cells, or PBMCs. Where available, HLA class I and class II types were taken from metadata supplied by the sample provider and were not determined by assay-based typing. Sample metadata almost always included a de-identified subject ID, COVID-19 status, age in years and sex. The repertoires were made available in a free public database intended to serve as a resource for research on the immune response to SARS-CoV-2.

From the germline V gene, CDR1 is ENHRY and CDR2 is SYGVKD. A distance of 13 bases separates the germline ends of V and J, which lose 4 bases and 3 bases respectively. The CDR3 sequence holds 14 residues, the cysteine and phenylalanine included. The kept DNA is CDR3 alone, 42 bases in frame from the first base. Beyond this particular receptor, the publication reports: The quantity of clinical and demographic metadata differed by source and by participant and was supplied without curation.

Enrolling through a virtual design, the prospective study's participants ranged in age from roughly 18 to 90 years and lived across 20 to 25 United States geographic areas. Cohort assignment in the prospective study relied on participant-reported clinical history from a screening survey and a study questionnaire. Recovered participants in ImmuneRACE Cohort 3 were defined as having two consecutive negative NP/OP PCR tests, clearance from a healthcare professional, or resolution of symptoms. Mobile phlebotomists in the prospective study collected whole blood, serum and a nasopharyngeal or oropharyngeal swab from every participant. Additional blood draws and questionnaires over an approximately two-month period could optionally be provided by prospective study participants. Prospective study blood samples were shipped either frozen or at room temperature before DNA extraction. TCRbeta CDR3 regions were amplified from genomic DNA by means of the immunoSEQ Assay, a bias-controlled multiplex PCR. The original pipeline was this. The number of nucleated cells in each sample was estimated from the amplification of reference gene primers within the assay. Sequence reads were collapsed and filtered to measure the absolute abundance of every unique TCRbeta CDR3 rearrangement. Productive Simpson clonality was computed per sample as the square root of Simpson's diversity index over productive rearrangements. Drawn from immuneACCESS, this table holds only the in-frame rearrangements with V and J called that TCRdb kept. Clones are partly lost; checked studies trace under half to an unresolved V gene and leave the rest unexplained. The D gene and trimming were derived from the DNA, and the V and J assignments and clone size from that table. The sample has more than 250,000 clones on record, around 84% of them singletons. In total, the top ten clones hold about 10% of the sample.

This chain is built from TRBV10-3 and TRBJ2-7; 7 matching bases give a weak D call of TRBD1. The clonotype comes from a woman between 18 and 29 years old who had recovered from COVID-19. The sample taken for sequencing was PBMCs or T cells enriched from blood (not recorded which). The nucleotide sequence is TGTGCCATCAGTGGGACAGGAGGGGGCTACGAGCAGTACTTC. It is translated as CAISGTGGGYEQYF.